This T cell receptor (beta chain) was retrieved from a study of blood T cell repertoires in COVID-19. Some clones are missing from TCRdb's copy, which holds only in-frame ones; the method was immunoSEQ multiplex PCR. Here the sample spans fewer than 250,000 clones, about 90% being singletons. The recovered donors of Cohort 3 showed two negative PCRs, clearance, or symptom resolution. V dropped 2 bases and J dropped 2 bases, with 10 bases sitting between them. In germline, CDR1 is SGHDT, CDR2 YYEEEE. The CDR3 is 14 residues long. The chain uses TRBV5-6 and TRBJ2-5; a possible D gene is TRBD1 (5 bases). The receptor was derived from a woman younger than 35 who had recovered from COVID-19. Sequenced sample: PBMCs or T cells enriched from blood (not recorded which). CDR3 loop: CASSLVSGQETQYF. The CDR3 DNA is TGTGCCAGCAGCTTAGTGTCAGGGCAAGAGACCCAGTACTTC.